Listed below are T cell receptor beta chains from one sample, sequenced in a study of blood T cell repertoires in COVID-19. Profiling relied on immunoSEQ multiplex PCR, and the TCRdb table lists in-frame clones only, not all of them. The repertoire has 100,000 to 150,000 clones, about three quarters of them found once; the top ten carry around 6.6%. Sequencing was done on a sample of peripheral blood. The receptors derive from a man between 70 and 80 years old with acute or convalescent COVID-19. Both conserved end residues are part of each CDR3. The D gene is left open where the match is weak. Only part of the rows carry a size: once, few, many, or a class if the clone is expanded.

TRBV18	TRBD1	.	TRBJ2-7	TGTGCCAGCTCACCATTCGACCGGCAGGGGGCCGGCGAGCAGTACTTC	CASSPFDRQGAGEQYF
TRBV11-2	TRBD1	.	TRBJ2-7	TGTGCCAGCAACTTTTTCCCGGGACAGCTACCTCTAAGCTCCTACGAGCAGTACTTC	CASNFFPGQLPLSSYEQYF
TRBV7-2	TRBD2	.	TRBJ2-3	TGTGCCAGCACGTCCACAGCGCTCGGACTAGGGGATACGCAGTATTTT	CASTSTALGLGDTQYF
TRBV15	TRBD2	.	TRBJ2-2	TGTGCCACCAGCAGAGGGGGAGGGAGGACCGGGGAGCTGTTTTTT	CATSRGGGRTGELFF
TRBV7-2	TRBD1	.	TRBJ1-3	TGTGCCAGCAGCCCCAATACAGGGGGCCCGTCAGCCATATATTTT	CASSPNTGGPSAIYF
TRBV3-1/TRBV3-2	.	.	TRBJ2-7	TGTGCCAGCAGCCCCTCGAGGGGGAACTACGAGCAGTACTTC	CASSPSRGNYEQYF
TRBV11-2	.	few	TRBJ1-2	TGTGCCAGCAGCTTCAGGGGTGGCTACACCTTC	CASSFRGGYTF
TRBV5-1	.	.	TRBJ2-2	TGCGCCAGCAGCTTAAGACTCCAGAACACCGGGGAGCTGTTTTTT	CASSLRLQNTGELFF
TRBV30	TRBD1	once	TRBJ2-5	TGTGCCTGGAGACATACAGGGGGCGAGACCCAGTACTTC	CAWRHTGGETQYF
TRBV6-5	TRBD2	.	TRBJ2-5	TGTGCCAGCAGTTACTCGACTAGCGGGGGGGAGAGTACCCAGTACTTC	CASSYSTSGGESTQYF
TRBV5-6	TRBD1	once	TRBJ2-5	TGTGCCAGCAGCGTAGGGACAGGACTCTGGGAGACCCAGTACTTC	CASSVGTGLWETQYF
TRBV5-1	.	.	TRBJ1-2	TGCGCCAGCAGCTTGGCCCTGGGCAGCAACTATGGCTACACCTTC	CASSLALGSNYGYTF
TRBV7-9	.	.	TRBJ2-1	TGTGCCAGCATCACCGGGGTAGAGCAGTTCTTC	CASITGVEQFF